The next 3 T cell receptor beta chains were all read from a single sample in a study of response to subunit inactivated influenza vaccine (dated 2018 in TCRdb). Libraries were built with RT-PCR. This sample was sequenced with an Illumina HiSeq 2500. TCRdb trimmed public reads at Q25 via fastp, called clones via MiXCR and kept in-frame beta chains. Rows with a matching CDR3 protein are joined into one entry that keeps the most common DNA and genes. This sample has approximately 230,000 distinct CDR3 sequences in its table, and more than 9% of those were observed once. The top ten clones comprise about 7.8% of the sample. Sequenced here: non-naive T cells sorted from PBMCs, sampled 14 to 15 days before vaccination. Interpreted using the paper, the cell subset or site label stands for: memory T cell fraction. The receptors here all came from a man aged 45-65 years who received an inactivated influenza vaccine. Donor details come from another sample of the same person, matched by shared clones.

The rearrangement links TRBV5-5 to TRBJ2-5; D might be TRBD1 or TRBD2, each matching 7 bases. Trimming took off 3 bases at V and 0 bases at J, with 12 bases between the two ends. This CDR3 spans 15 amino acids. Looked up from germline, CDR1 is SGHKS and CDR2 is YYEKEE (reference sequence). DNA for the CDR3: TGTGCCAGCAGCTGGGGGGGACAGCACCAAGAGACCCAGTACTTC. Its translation: CASSWGGQHQETQYF.

This clonotype was observed many times. This chain links TRBV12-3 or TRBV12-4 with TRBJ2-3; D perhaps matches TRBD2 (7 bases). The CDR3 consists of 16 residues. Trimming stripped 1 base from V and 5 bases from J, with 16 bases between. CDR3: CASSLEVGGRGDTQYF. CDR3 coding DNA: TGTGCCAGCAGTTTAGAGGTGGGGGGGCGCGGAGATACGCAGTATTTT.

This clonotype was picked up many times. The rearrangement joins TRBV5-5 to TRBJ1-1; maybe TRBD1 (5 bases). V lost 2 bases to trimming and J lost 5 bases, with 10 bases between them. This CDR3 contains 13 residues. Germline-derived CDR1 and CDR2 are SGHKS and YYEKEE (reference sequence). The CDR3 is CASSFNRGTEAFF. The CDR3 DNA sequence: TGTGCCAGCAGCTTTAACCGGGGGACTGAAGCTTTCTTT.